This T cell receptor (beta chain) was sequenced during a study of T cell responses to AZD1222 COVID-19 vaccine. Sequencing was performed with immunoSEQ multiplex PCR; in TCRdb, only in-frame clones are kept and a portion is missing. Counted here are under 20,000 clones, 65% to 80% occurring once; the ten biggest clones make up approximately 14%. CDR3 length: 13 amino acids. Per germline, CDR1 SEHNR and CDR2 FQNEAQ (reference sequence). V lost 4 bases, J lost 6 bases, and 9 bases lay in between. The clonotype comes from an adult who received the AZD1222 COVID-19 vaccine. Sequenced material: peripheral blood, taken 28 days after the second AZD1222 dose. V is TRBV7-9 and J is TRBJ1-4; D is unclear. In DNA, the CDR3 is TGTGCCAGCAGCTGGGCTTCAGATGAAAAACTGTTTTTT. Amino acid sequence: CASSWASDEKLFF.